The next 9 T cell receptor beta chains were all read from a single sample in a study of blood T cells in healthy people across ages. Next came a second PCR, run for about 6 to 12 cycles, which used a sample-barcoded 5' primer along with a J-beta primer mix. From the 5' RACE reads, TCRdb called clonotypes with MiXCR, one entry per CDR3 protein. The sample comprises about 1.8 million distinct CDR3 sequences, roughly 52% of which are singletons, and over 2% rests with the top ten. Source material: blood. These receptors originate from a woman in her forties in good health.

The J gene is TRBJ2-1, the V gene TRBV20-1; TRBD2 is a possible D gene (6 bases). The CDR3 totals 14 residues. V was trimmed by 6 bases and J by 9 bases, leaving 21 bases between them. Germline values: CDR1 DFQATT, CDR2 SNEGSKA (reference sequence). This chain's CDR3 is CSAPLAPGDVEQFF. The DNA of the CDR3 is TGCAGTGCCCCACTAGCTCCCGGAGACGTTGAGCAGTTCTTC.

This clonotype has a handful of counts. The chain carries TRBV11-3 and TRBJ2-1; 10 nucleotides match TRBD2. CDR3 size: 15 residues. Germline-derived CDR1 and CDR2 are SGHNT and YENEEA. Germline trimming cut 5 bases from V and 7 bases from J; bases unmatched to any gene: 8. The CDR3 protein is CASSVDPGLANEQFF. The DNA for the CDR3 is TGTGCCAGCAGCGTTGACCCGGGACTAGCGAATGAGCAGTTCTTC.

This clonotype has only a few counts. V and J are TRBV7-6 and TRBJ2-3; TRBD1 is a possible D gene (5 bases). Trimming removed 2 bases from V and 0 bases from J, with 12 bases in between. This CDR3 contains 16 residues. Germline CDR1 and CDR2: SGHVS and FNYEAQ. The CDR3 nucleotides read TGTGCCAGCAGCTTACCCCCAGGGTTGAGCACAGATACGCAGTATTTT. It translates to CASSLPPGLSTDTQYF.

The chain employs TRBV24-1 and TRBJ2-1; no reliable D call. V was cut by 5 bases and J by 3 bases, with 10 bases left in between. The CDR3 is 14 residues long. The germline V gene has CDR1 KGHDR and CDR2 SFDVKD. The CDR3 is CATSGAMSYNEQFF. In DNA form, the CDR3 reads TGTGCCACCAGTGGGGCAATGAGCTACAATGAGCAGTTCTTC.

V and J are TRBV7-2 and TRBJ2-5, with 7 bases fitting TRBD1. CDR1 and CDR2 (germline): SGHTA, FQGNSA. The CDR3 extends over 16 amino acids. Trimming at V came to 1 base and at J to 1 base, leaving 6 bases not matched to a gene. CDR3: CASSLGGGVLQETQYF. The DNA of the CDR3 is TGTGCCAGCAGCTTAGGAGGGGGCGTTCTCCAAGAGACCCAGTACTTC.

The gene calls are TRBV6-2 or TRBV6-3 and TRBJ2-3; D not resolved. The ends were cut back, 4 bases at V and 5 bases at J, with 16 bases in the middle. CDR1 is MNHEY, CDR2 SVGEGT, per germline. The CDR3 runs 15 residues. CDR3 sequence: CASSLSWGPLDTQYF. The DNA for the CDR3 is TGTGCCAGCAGTTTATCATGGGGTCCCTTAGATACGCAGTATTTT.

The chain employs TRBV27 and TRBJ1-6; tentative D call: TRBD1 (5 bases). Germline assignment: CDR1 MNHEY and CDR2 SMNVEV (reference sequence). V shed 4 bases and J shed 7 bases, with 17 bases lying between them. This CDR3 has 16 residues. The CDR3 sequence: CASSSLSRGANSPLHF. As DNA, the CDR3 is TGTGCCAGCAGTTCGCTTTCGAGGGGCGCGAATTCACCCCTCCACTTT.

The chain combines TRBV12-5 with TRBJ1-5; 7 bases align to TRBD1. The germline CDR1 and CDR2 sequences are LGHNT and FRNRAP. Germline trimming cut 2 bases from V and 0 bases from J; bases unmatched to any gene: 10. The CDR3 length is 18 residues. CDR3 residues: CASGLRPDRNNSNQPQHF. The DNA of the CDR3 is TGTGCTAGTGGTTTGAGGCCGGACAGGAATAATAGCAATCAGCCCCAGCATTTT. The full variable domain, rest sourced from reference TRBV12-5 and TRBJ1-5, is DARVTQTPRHKVTEMGQEVTMRCQPILGHNTVFWYRQTMMQGLELLAYFRNRAPLDDSGMPKDRFSAEMPDATLATLKIQPSEPRDSAVYFCASGLRPDRNNSNQPQHFGDGTRLSIL.

The gene calls are TRBV6-5 and TRBJ2-5; a weak D match, TRBD2 (5 bases). The CDR3 sequence is 16 residues long. In germline, CDR1 is MNHEY, CDR2 SVGAGI. V was shortened by 6 bases and J by 2 bases, with 19 bases between the two germline ends. Written as DNA, the CDR3 is TGTGCCAGCAGACTAACAAGATGTAGGAGGCAAGAGACCCAGTACTTC. It translates to CASRLTRCRRQETQYF.